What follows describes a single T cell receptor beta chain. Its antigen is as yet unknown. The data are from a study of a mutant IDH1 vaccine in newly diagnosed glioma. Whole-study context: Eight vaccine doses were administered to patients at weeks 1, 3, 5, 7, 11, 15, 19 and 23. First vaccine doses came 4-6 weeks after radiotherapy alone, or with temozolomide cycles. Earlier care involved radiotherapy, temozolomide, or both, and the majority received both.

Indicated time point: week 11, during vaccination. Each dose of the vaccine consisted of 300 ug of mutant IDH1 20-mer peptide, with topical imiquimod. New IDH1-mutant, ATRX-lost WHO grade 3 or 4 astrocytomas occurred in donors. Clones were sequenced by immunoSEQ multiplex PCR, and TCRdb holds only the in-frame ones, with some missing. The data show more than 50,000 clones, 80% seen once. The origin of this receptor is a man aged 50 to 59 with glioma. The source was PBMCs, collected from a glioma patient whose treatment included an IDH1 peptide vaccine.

Here the CDR3 reads CASRGGAGTGELFF. The CDR3 coding sequence is TGTGCCAGCAGAGGGGGGGCGGGAACCGGGGAGCTGTTTTTT. V gene TRBV7-7 combines with J gene TRBJ2-2, with a possible D match to TRBD2 (7 bases). Germline V gene lookup returns CDR1 SSHAT and CDR2 FNYEAQ (reference sequence). The CDR3 is made up of 14 amino acids. Trimming removed 6 bases at V and 5 bases at J, with 13 bases between.